This T cell receptor beta chain emerged from a study of cytomegalovirus exposure and HLA in healthy donors. Regarding the study as a whole: Some public TCRs appeared in many individuals, while most sequences were rare. Cytomegalovirus association was listed for about 150 TCR beta chains.

Clones were sequenced by immunoSEQ multiplex PCR, and TCRdb holds only the in-frame ones, with some missing. The sample holds about 150,000 clones, around nine tenths seen once. Details on this clone: Its antigen remains unknown.

The CDR3 contains 16 residues. Germline V gene sequence: CDR1 SGHTS, CDR2 YDEGEE. The junction had 4 bases not matched to a gene; V was cut back by 0 bases and J by 4 bases. Separate from the approximately 600-subject first cohort was the approximately 130-subject validation cohort, to which the donors belonged. Source material: PBMCs. The receptor was isolated from a man in his late teens or twenties in good health and CMV-seropositive. The chain is built from TRBV5-8 and TRBJ1-5; 10 bases fit TRBD1. CDR3 nucleotides: TGTGCCAGCAGCTTGGAGGGACAGGGGTATAATCAGCCCCAGCATTTT. Encoded protein: CASSLEGQGYNQPQHF. Combining the CDR3 with reference TRBV5-8 and TRBJ1-5 gives the whole variable domain EAGVTQSPTHLIKTRGQQATLRCSPISGHTSVYWYQQALGLGLQFLLWYDEGEERNRGNFPPRFSGRQFPNYSSELNVNALELEDSALYLCASSLEGQGYNQPQHFGDGTRLSIL.